Presented here are 28 T cell receptor beta chains from one specimen sequenced in a study of blood T cell repertoires in COVID-19. Generated by immunoSEQ multiplex PCR, the TCRdb table keeps only in-frame clones and is missing some. The sample contains under 300,000 clones, more than 70% of which appear only once. The sequencing sample was made of peripheral blood. These receptors were obtained from a woman aged 40 to 50 who had recovered from COVID-19.

The rearrangement joins TRBV7-8 to TRBJ1-3, with TRBD1 identical over 8 bases. This CDR3 spans 19 amino acids. Unmatched junction bases numbered 15, after V lost 5 bases and J lost 0 bases. The V gene's germline CDR1 is SGHVS and CDR2 FQNEAQ. CDR3: CASSPRFGTGIGSGNTIYF. The CDR3 coding sequence is TGTGCCAGCAGCCCCCGCTTTGGGACAGGTATCGGCTCTGGAAACACCATATATTTT.

Written as DNA, the CDR3 is TGTGCCAGCAGCTCACTAGCGGGCGGGGGTTCAGATACGCAGTATTTT. Its translation: CASSSLAGGGSDTQYF. This chain links TRBV7-3 with TRBJ2-3; 9 nucleotides agree with TRBD2. Trimming removed 4 bases from V and 4 bases from J; junction bases left unmatched: 9. The CDR3 covers 16 residues. Germline-derived CDR1 and CDR2 are SGHTA and FQGTGA.

The V and J genes are TRBV4-1 and TRBJ1-1; 7 nucleotides align to TRBD1. The CDR3 is 15 residues long. The trim removed 3 bases at V and 2 bases at J, leaving 6 bases unmatched. Germline CDR1 and CDR2: MGHRA and YSYEKL. For the CDR3, the DNA is TGCGCCAGCAGCCAGTTCGGACAGGCTAACACTGAAGCTTTCTTT. It translates to CASSQFGQANTEAFF.

The chain carries TRBV11-2 and TRBJ2-3; 8 bases fit TRBD1. Germline-derived CDR1 and CDR2 are SGHAT and FQNNGV. CDR3 size: 15 residues. J gave up 4 bases and V 4 bases, and 7 bases lay outside the gene matches. DNA for the CDR3: TGTGCCAGCAGCTACCGCCCGACAGGGGCAGATACGCAGTATTTT. Its protein is CASSYRPTGADTQYF.

This chain links TRBV5-1 with TRBJ2-7; tentatively, D is TRBD2 (5 bases). The CDR3 consists of 12 residues. Between the trimmed V and J ends, which lost 0 bases and 7 bases, there was a span of 8 bases. The germline V gene encodes CDR1 SGHRS and CDR2 YFSETQ. The DNA for the CDR3 is TGCGCCAGCAGCTTGGGGTGGAGGGAGCAGTACTTC. Translating it yields CASSLGWREQYF. The full variable domain, completed using reference TRBV5-1 and TRBJ2-7, is KAGVTQTPRYLIKTRGQQVTLSCSPISGHRSVSWYQQTPGQGLQFLFEYFSETQRNKGNFPGRFSGRQFSNSRSEMNVSTLELGDSALYLCASSLGWREQYFGPGTRLTVT.

The table lists this clone with a few counts. The chain combines TRBV27 with TRBJ2-3; 9 bases fit TRBD1. The germline gives CDR1 MNHEY, CDR2 SMNVEV (reference sequence). V was pared by 9 bases and J by 4 bases, with 20 bases of the junction left unmatched. The length of the CDR3 is 18 residues. The CDR3 nucleotides are TGTGCCAGACGGAGTGGAGTACAGGGGGCGCTCAGCGCAGATACGCAGTATTTT. This translates into CARRSGVQGALSADTQYF.

The CDR3 region is CSVTPGVSTNEKLFF. The CDR3 coding sequence is TGCAGCGTTACTCCAGGGGTGTCAACTAATGAAAAACTGTTTTTT. The chain employs TRBV29-1 and TRBJ1-4, with D possibly matching TRBD1 (6 bases). CDR3 length: 15 residues. Germline lookup yields CDR1 SQVTM and CDR2 ANQGSEA. V lost 5 bases to trimming and J lost 0 bases, with 13 bases between them.

This chain uses TRBV28 with TRBJ1-4; D is unclear. This CDR3 region has 17 residues. Germline CDR1 is MDHEN and CDR2 is SYDVKM. The V end lost 1 base, the J end lost 0 bases, and 12 bases lay between the germline ends. The CDR3, as DNA: TGTGCCAGCAGTTTATTGGGCCCAGGTGCAACTAATGAAAAACTGTTTTTT. Translated, it gives CASSLLGPGATNEKLFF. Filled out from reference TRBV28 and TRBJ1-4, the complete variable domain reads DVKVTQSSRYLVKRTGEKVFLECVQDMDHENMFWYRQDPGLGLRLIYFSYDVKMKEKGDIPEGYSVSREKKERFSLILESASTNQTSMYLCASSLLGPGATNEKLFFGSGTQLSVL.

CDR3 sequence: CATSRDAIPTGSGQPQHF. The CDR3 nucleotides read TGTGCCACCAGCAGAGATGCAATCCCCACAGGGTCGGGTCAGCCCCAGCATTTT. The rearrangement uses TRBV15 and TRBJ1-5; tentative D call: TRBD1 (6 bases). V was clipped by 0 bases and J by 6 bases, with 21 bases between them. The CDR3 extends over 18 amino acids. Germline V gene sequence: CDR1 LNHNV, CDR2 YYDKDF (reference sequence).

The rearrangement joins TRBV29-1 to TRBJ1-2; D is possibly TRBD1 (6 bases). Germline loops: CDR1 SQVTM, CDR2 ANQGSEA. V was clipped by 3 bases and J by 7 bases, with 12 bases between them. This CDR3 comprises 12 residues. The CDR3: CSVEGTLPGYTF. Written as DNA, the CDR3 is TGCAGCGTTGAGGGGACACTGCCTGGCTACACCTTC.

The chain is built from TRBV5-1 and TRBJ2-1, with 7 nucleotides matching TRBD1. The V segment lost 0 bases and the J segment 4 bases; nucleotides outside the gene matches: 4. Germline-derived CDR1 and CDR2 are SGHRS and YFSETQ. The CDR3 covers 15 residues. The CDR3 coding sequence is TGCGCCAGCAGCTTGGGACTGACAGGGTACAATGAGCAGTTCTTC. Encoded protein: CASSLGLTGYNEQFF. The complete variable domain, with remaining parts taken from reference TRBV5-1 and TRBJ2-1, reads KAGVTQTPRYLIKTRGQQVTLSCSPISGHRSVSWYQQTPGQGLQFLFEYFSETQRNKGNFPGRFSGRQFSNSRSEMNVSTLELGDSALYLCASSLGLTGYNEQFFGPGTRLTVL.

This chain connects TRBV4-3 to TRBJ2-3; no firm D call. The CDR3 spans 15 residues. Germline V CDR1 and CDR2: LGHNA, YSLEER. V was shortened by 0 bases and J by 7 bases, with 14 bases between the two germline ends. The DNA for the CDR3 is TGCGCCAGCAGCCAAGAAGGTAGCAGAACTAATACGCAGTATTTT. Protein sequence: CASSQEGSRTNTQYF.

Comments on this clone: Other DNA sequences in this specimen translate into the identical CDR3. This chain links TRBV19 with TRBJ2-7; possible D gene TRBD2, 5 bases. Trimming shortened V by 1 base and J by 4 bases, and 8 bases separated the two germline ends. The CDR3 contains 13 residues. In germline, CDR1 is LNHDA, CDR2 SQIVND (reference sequence). This chain's CDR3 is CASSIVTGYEQYF. The CDR3 DNA reads as TGTGCCAGTAGTATAGTAACGGGGTACGAGCAGTACTTC.

This chain joins TRBV5-6 and TRBJ1-1; TRBD1 might be the D (5 bases). Trimming removed 1 base from V and 0 bases from J, with 13 bases in between. Germline V CDR1 and CDR2: SGHDT, YYEEEE. The CDR3 is made up of 16 amino acids. In DNA form, the CDR3 reads TGTGCCAGCAGCTTGTCTGGACAATTCATGAACACTGAAGCTTTCTTT. Translating it yields CASSLSGQFMNTEAFF.

This sequence joins TRBV2 and TRBJ2-5; TRBD2 matches at 12 bases. The V gene's germline CDR1 is SNHLY and CDR2 FYNNEI. The CDR3 totals 16 residues. The V and J ends lost 4 bases and 7 bases, in that order; junction bases with no gene match: 10. DNA for the CDR3: TGTGCCAGCAGTGCGGCTTTACTAGCGGGGGGTGCGACCCAGTACTTC. It is translated as CASSAALLAGGATQYF.

The genes are TRBV6-2 or TRBV6-3 and TRBJ1-3; D gene uncertain. CDR3 length: 12 residues. V lost 2 bases to trimming and J lost 7 bases, with 6 bases between them. Germline V gene data show CDR1 as MNHEY and CDR2 as SVGEGT. The CDR3 reads CASSYPENTIYF. The CDR3 DNA follows: TGTGCCAGCAGTTACCCCGAGAACACCATATATTTT.

The V call is TRBV5-5, the J call TRBJ2-3; D ambiguous. Germline V gives CDR1 SGHKS, CDR2 YYEKEE (reference sequence). Trimming shortened V by 7 bases and J by 4 bases, and 10 bases separated the two germline ends. This CDR3 contains 12 residues. The CDR3 DNA follows: TGTGCCAGCTCGCAGGTTGCAGATACGCAGTATTTT. As protein: CASSQVADTQYF.

This sequence joins TRBV18 and TRBJ1-5, with 12 bases fitting TRBD1. Trimming at V came to 4 bases and at J to 0 bases, leaving 4 bases not matched to a gene. Germline CDR1 KGHSH, CDR2 LQKENI. There are 17 residues in the CDR3. CDR3 bases: TGTGCCAGCTCACTGGGACAGGGGGCGAATAGCAATCAGCCCCAGCATTTT. Its translation is CASSLGQGANSNQPQHF.

This chain connects TRBV4-2 to TRBJ1-4; D remains unclear. Deletions cut 6 bases from V and 0 bases from J, with 11 bases between. Germline CDR1 is LGHNA and CDR2 is YNFKEQ. This CDR3 region has 15 residues. CDR3 nucleotide sequence: TGTGCCAGCAGGAACTCGGGTGCAACTAATGAAAAACTGTTTTTT. Its translation: CASRNSGATNEKLFF.

The chain combines TRBV19 with TRBJ1-5; tentatively, D is TRBD1 (6 bases). V lost 3 bases, J lost 0 bases, and 9 bases lay in between. This CDR3 has 15 amino acids. CDR1 is LNHDA and CDR2 is SQIVND in the germline V gene (reference sequence). The CDR3: CASSISDSSNQPQHF. The CDR3 DNA reads TGTGCCAGTAGTATCTCGGACAGTAGCAATCAGCCCCAGCATTTT.

The genes are TRBV27 and TRBJ1-5; TRBD1 might be the D (5 bases). CDR1 is MNHEY and CDR2 is SMNVEV in the germline V gene (reference sequence). Trimming left V 3 bases short and J 4 bases short, with 7 bases between. The CDR3 consists of 13 residues. The CDR3 loop reads CASSFRGNQPQHF. As DNA, the CDR3 is TGTGCCAGCAGTTTCCGGGGGAATCAGCCCCAGCATTTT.

V is TRBV27 and J is TRBJ1-2; 7 bases line up with TRBD1. Germline CDR1 and CDR2: MNHEY and SMNVEV (reference sequence). V was clipped by 6 bases and J by 4 bases; unmatched bases: 8. This CDR3 comprises 14 residues. The CDR3 region is CASRSDRDLYGYTF. The CDR3 region has the DNA TGTGCCAGCAGGTCCGACAGGGACCTCTATGGCTACACCTTC.

The chain is built from TRBV9 and TRBJ2-3; 7 bases align to TRBD2. In germline, CDR1 is SGDLS, CDR2 YYNGEE. This CDR3 contains 15 residues. V lost 3 bases and J lost 4; bases outside the gene matches: 8. As DNA, the CDR3 is TGTGCCAGCAGCGGACGGGAGGTTCGGGCAGATACGCAGTATTTT. Translation: CASSGREVRADTQYF.

This clone was seen more than once but under ten times. The chain couples TRBV24-1 to TRBJ1-1; 11 bases align to TRBD1. Germline V gene lookup returns CDR1 KGHDR and CDR2 SFDVKD. CDR3 length: 15 amino acids. Trimming took 5 bases from V and 5 from J; bases not matched to a gene: 6. CDR3 loop: CATSGPGDRGTEAFF. The CDR3 DNA sequence: TGTGCCACCAGTGGCCCAGGGGACAGGGGGACTGAAGCTTTCTTT.

This clone was seen a handful of times. V usage is TRBV24-1 and J usage is TRBJ1-1, with TRBD1 as a possible D gene (5 bases). Trimming shortened V by 5 bases and J by 0 bases, and 12 bases separated the two germline ends. The CDR3 sequence is 15 residues long. Per germline, CDR1 KGHDR and CDR2 SFDVKD. The CDR3 nucleotides read TGTGCCACCAGTGTTTCGGACAATATGAACACTGAAGCTTTCTTT. This gives the protein CATSVSDNMNTEAFF.

The gene calls are TRBV6-1 and TRBJ2-7, with D perhaps TRBD1 (5 bases). V was clipped by 1 base and J by 0 bases, with 10 bases between them. CDR1 is MNHNS, CDR2 SASEGT, per germline. The CDR3 consists of 15 residues. DNA of the CDR3: TGTGCCAGCAGTGAAGAACAGGACCGCTCCTACGAGCAGTACTTC. Its translation is CASSEEQDRSYEQYF.

This chain uses TRBV12-3 or TRBV12-4 with TRBJ2-4; 9 bases match TRBD2. Trimming at V came to 8 bases and at J to 6 bases, leaving 2 bases not matched to a gene. The CDR3 runs 12 residues. CDR3 loop: CASGSGGNIQYF. The CDR3 nucleotides read TGTGCCAGCGGTAGCGGGGGAAACATTCAGTACTTC.

The gene calls are TRBV19 and TRBJ2-3, with 10 bases aligning to TRBD2. Germline CDR1 LNHDA, CDR2 SQIVND (reference sequence). Losses at the gene ends were 6 bases for V and 3 bases for J; bases not matched to a gene: 6. CDR3 length: 15 residues. This chain's CDR3 is CASSRTSGTTDTQYF. The CDR3 region has the DNA TGTGCCAGTAGCCGGACTAGCGGAACTACAGATACGCAGTATTTT.